What follows are 11 T cell receptor beta chains derived from one specimen sequenced in a study of tumor-infiltrating lymphocytes in primary liver carcinoma. The authors made TCR beta cDNA from approximately 500 ng total RNA with a constant-region primer. It was through three nested multiplex PCR rounds of slightly modified ARM-PCR that TCR beta libraries arose. The first two PCR rounds, approximately 10 cycles each, used TRBV1-TRBV30 forward primers and a C-beta reverse primer. TCRdb itself ran the multiplex PCR reads through MiXCR, one entry per CDR3 protein. This table has over 95,000 distinct CDR3 sequences, around three quarters appearing once. Each 20-30 mg portion of unsorted bulk tissue served as the source for co-extraction of RNA and DNA. The sequenced sample consisted of liver tumor tissue from sampling region 5. The sample's subset: tumor region T5, tumor centre. All receptors derive from a woman in her fifties or sixties with primary liver carcinoma and hepatitis B virus infection.

This chain connects TRBV29-1 to TRBJ1-2; 9 bases line up with TRBD1. This CDR3 region has 14 residues. Trimming removed 6 bases from V and 7 bases from J; junction bases left unmatched: 12. The germline gives CDR1 SQVTM, CDR2 ANQGSEA. CDR3 sequence: CSVPPWDREGGYTF. CDR3 in DNA: TGCAGCGTCCCCCCCTGGGACAGGGAGGGTGGCTACACCTTC.

Concerning this clonotype: This clone may be a read error of a much larger clone one base away. This sequence joins TRBV11-1 and TRBJ1-1; 7 bases line up with TRBD1. The CDR3 covers 14 residues. Germline V gene sequence: CDR1 SGHAT, CDR2 FQDESV (reference sequence). The CDR3 sequence: CASTGTDLNTETFF. The CDR3 bases are TGTGCCAGCACCGGGACAGACTTGAACACTGAAACTTTCTTT.

At least ten counts were recorded for this clonotype. The V call is TRBV7-9, the J call TRBJ2-7; 9 nucleotides agree with TRBD1. J was trimmed by 6 bases and V by 7 bases; bases with no gene match: 10. Germline V gene lookup returns CDR1 SEHNR and CDR2 FQNEAQ (reference sequence). The CDR3 covers 14 residues. Here the CDR3 reads CASTSQRTGVEQYF. CDR3 nucleotide sequence: TGTGCCAGCACCAGCCAGAGGACAGGGGTCGAGCAGTACTTC.

Note on this clonotype: The junction departs from germline at one end; a sequencing error may be responsible. The CDR3 is CASSLGSPYNEQLF. CDR3 sequence (DNA): TGTGCCAGCAGCTTAGGGAGCCCCTACAATGAGCAGTTATTC. The gene calls are TRBV7-9 and TRBJ2-1; the D is unclear. Germline V gene data show CDR1 as SEHNR and CDR2 as FQNEAQ (reference sequence). This CDR3 has 14 amino acids.

Concerning this clonotype itself: At one of its ends the junction is not consistent with the germline gene, which may arise from a read error. V gene TRBV11-2 combines with J gene TRBJ1-5; D gene unclear. CDR1 and CDR2 (germline): SGHAT, FQNNGV. CDR3 length: 15 amino acids. CDR3 loop: CTSSSVGNNNQPQHF. The CDR3 region has the DNA TGTACCAGCAGCTCAGTGGGCAACAACAATCAGCCCCAGCATTTT.

This clonotype was observed many times. The genes are TRBV7-9 and TRBJ1-1; TRBD1 matches at 9 bases. The CDR3 has 14 amino acids. CDR1 is SEHNR and CDR2 is FQNEAQ in the germline V gene (reference sequence). V lost 4 bases to trimming and J lost 4 bases; unmatched junction nucleotides: 4. CDR3 bases: TGTGCCAGCAGCTGGGGACAGGGCGGCACTGAAGCTTTCTTT. Amino acids: CASSWGQGGTEAFF.

Concerning this clonotype: An end of the junction differs from the germline gene, which may be a read error. The chain couples TRBV6-5 to TRBJ1-1; tentatively, D is TRBD1 (5 bases). The CDR3 runs to 15 residues. Germline CDR1 MNHEY, CDR2 SVGAGI. CDR3: CASSFRGEMNTEAFF. The DNA for the CDR3 is TGTGCAAGCAGTTTTAGGGGTGAGATGAACACTGAAGCTTTCTTT.

On this clonotype itself: An end of the junction does not agree with germline; a read error may underlie this. The genes are TRBV5-8 and TRBJ2-6, with D tentatively TRBD1 (5 bases). CDR1 and CDR2 from the germline V gene are SGHTS and YDEGEE. This CDR3 comprises 15 residues. CDR3 DNA sequence: TGTACCAGCAGCTTGACCCTTTCTGGGGCCAACGTTCTGACTTTC. It translates to CTSSLTLSGANVLTF.

This clonotype was detected many times. The rearrangement joins TRBV12-3 or TRBV12-4 to TRBJ1-3; D gene ambiguous. Trimming took 3 bases from V and 4 from J, leaving 10 bases between them. This CDR3 region has 14 residues. CDR3 DNA sequence: TGTGCCAGCAGTTTGGAGGGTTCAGGAAACACCATATATTTT. Its protein is CASSLEGSGNTIYF.

Notes on this clonotype: Possible read error: a much larger clone is one base away. This chain joins TRBV28 and TRBJ2-7, with D perhaps assigned TRBD1 or TRBD2 (6 bases each). Germline V gene sequence: CDR1 MDHEN, CDR2 SYDVKM. The CDR3 has 14 residues. The CDR3 nucleotides read TGTGCCAGTATTTGGGGGGCCCATCCCTACGAGCACTACTTC. This codes for CASIWGAHPYEHYF.

This clonotype was found once. The junction departs from the called germline gene at one end, perhaps through a read error. The chain employs TRBV11-2 and TRBJ1-6; D call uncertain. There are 13 residues in the CDR3. Germline V lookup: CDR1 SGHAT, CDR2 FQNNGV. In DNA form, the CDR3 reads TGCGCCAGCGGCCTCCCTTTTGGTTCACCCCTCCACTTT. Its translation is CASGLPFGSPLHF.